The 12 T cell receptor beta chains below come from one sample, sequenced in a study of human T cells and chemical hapten exposure. Specified time point: healthy volunteer bleed at 2 weeks. Extraction yielded total RNA from whole blood (unfractionated). Using its own MiXCR run on the RACE reads, TCRdb lists one record per CDR3 protein. The sample shows some 45,000 distinct CDR3 sequences, 3.5% to 4.5% of them seen only once. The sequenced material came from whole blood. These receptors were obtained from a human donor in good health. Some clones in this sample may be carry-over from other donors' samples.

This clonotype was seen repeatedly, ten times or more. V and J are TRBV4-1 and TRBJ2-5; no firm D call. The V and J ends lost 0 bases and 2 bases respectively, with 19 bases between them. The germline V gene encodes CDR1 MGHRA and CDR2 YSYEKL. The CDR3 length is 18 residues. The CDR3 sequence is CASSQDLAPTIKQETQYF. The CDR3, as DNA: TGCGCCAGCAGCCAAGACCTCGCCCCAACTATCAAGCAAGAGACCCAGTACTTC.

This clonotype was seen at least ten times. The chain combines TRBV6-2 or TRBV6-3 with TRBJ2-7, with D possibly being TRBD1 or TRBD2 (5 bases each). The CDR3 has 14 amino acids. Germline V CDR1 and CDR2: MNHEY, SVGEGT. V lost 6 bases to trimming and J lost 1 base, with 13 bases between them. As DNA, the CDR3 is TGTGCCAGCAGCCCCCGGGGCAGTTCCTACGAGCAGTACTTC. Amino acids: CASSPRGSSYEQYF.

This clonotype was observed many times. One end of the junction varies from germline; a read error may be responsible. The rearrangement joins TRBV7-8 to TRBJ2-2; TRBD2 aligns across 10 bases. In germline, CDR1 is SGHVS, CDR2 FQNEAQ. The CDR3 totals 19 residues. Written as DNA, the CDR3 is TGTGCCAGCAGTTTAGAGAGAGTATTGGGACTAGCGAGAACCGGGGAGCTGTTTTTT. This codes for CASSLERVLGLARTGELFF.

V gene TRBV29-1 combines with J gene TRBJ1-2; 11 bases line up with TRBD1. Germline lookup yields CDR1 SQVTM and CDR2 ANQGSEA. J lost 5 bases, V lost 5 bases, and 10 bases had no gene match. The CDR3 extends over 15 amino acids. The CDR3 loop is CSVIPPGTGGYGYTF. Written as DNA, the CDR3 is TGCAGCGTTATTCCTCCTGGGACAGGGGGTTATGGCTACACCTTC.

At least ten counts were recorded for this clonotype. The V call is TRBV6-5, the J call TRBJ2-5; no firm D call. V dropped 1 base and J dropped 9 bases, with 24 bases sitting between them. The CDR3 spans 17 residues. Per germline, CDR1 MNHEY and CDR2 SVGAGI. This CDR3 is CASSYYRVPSPAWAQYF. The CDR3 DNA reads TGTGCCAGCAGTTACTACCGGGTCCCCAGCCCGGCATGGGCCCAGTACTTC.

As to this clonotype: The junction does not match germline at one end; this may be a read error. The rearrangement joins TRBV18 to TRBJ2-5; TRBD1 or TRBD2 may be the D gene (5 bases each). CDR1 is KGHSH and CDR2 is LQKENI in the germline V gene. The CDR3 loop spans 14 amino acids. CDR3 sequence reads: CVSSPDRGGETQYF. In DNA, the CDR3 is TGTGTCAGCTCACCAGACAGAGGAGGAGAGACCCAGTACTTC. The full variable domain, completed using reference TRBV18 and TRBJ2-5, is NAGVMQNPRHLVRRRGQEARLRCSPMKGHSHVYWYRQLPEEGLKFMVYLQKENIIDESGMPKERFSAEFPKEGPSILRIQQVVRGDSAAYFCVSSPDRGGETQYFGPGTRLLVL.

This clonotype showed up many times. The V call is TRBV7-2, the J call TRBJ2-7; a weak D match, TRBD2 (5 bases). Germline CDR1 SGHTA, CDR2 FQGNSA. The ends were cut back, 4 bases at V and 5 bases at J, with 12 bases in the middle. The CDR3 covers 13 residues. CDR3 sequence: CASSSFWRDEQYF. CDR3 DNA: TGTGCCAGCAGCTCGTTTTGGCGGGACGAGCAGTACTTC. Based on the CDR3 plus reference TRBV7-2 and TRBJ2-7, the full variable domain is GAGVSQSPSNKVTEKGKDVELRCDPISGHTALYWYRQSLGQGLEFLIYFQGNSAPDKSGLPSDRFSAERTGGSVSTLTIQRTQQEDSAVYLCASSSFWRDEQYFGPGTRLTVT.

The chain joins TRBV5-6 to TRBJ2-5; a possible D gene is TRBD2 (6 bases). The CDR3 is made up of 14 amino acids. Germline CDR1 is SGHDT and CDR2 is YYEEEE. V was trimmed by 0 bases and J by 7 bases, leaving 13 bases between them. In nucleotides, the CDR3 is TGTGCCAGCAGCTTGGGCGGACTATATGTGACCCAGTACTTC. The encoded protein is CASSLGGLYVTQYF.

To note about this clonotype: Since a much larger clone is just one base distant, this may be a read error. Since no conserved phenylalanine or tryptophan closes the CDR3, a read error is the likely cause. The V and J genes are TRBV6-1 and TRBJ1-2, with no clear D. Trimming took 0 bases from V and 8 from J, leaving 10 bases between them. The CDR3 runs to 13 residues. Germline CDR1 and CDR2: MNHNS and SASEGT. CDR3 region: CASSEAGSRGYTL. In DNA form, the CDR3 reads TGTGCCAGCAGTGAAGCTGGGTCCCGAGGCTACACCCTC.

This clonotype was seen more than once but under ten times. The chain combines TRBV4-2 with TRBJ2-1; D unresolved. CDR3 length: 13 residues. Germline CDR1 reads LGHNA; CDR2 reads YNFKEQ. Trimming cost V 0 bases and J 3 bases, with 3 bases left between them. The CDR3 sequence is CASSQEYYNEQFF. CDR3 in DNA: TGTGCCAGCAGCCAAGAGTACTACAATGAGCAGTTCTTC.

Many counts were recorded for this clonotype. The chain combines TRBV14 with TRBJ1-1; 7 positions match TRBD1. V dropped 3 bases and J dropped 1; count of bases not matched to a gene: 11. CDR1 SGHDN and CDR2 FVKESK come from the germline V gene. This CDR3 comprises 17 residues. CDR3 bases: TGTGCCAGCAGCCAGAAAAAGACAGGGAGTCCGAACACTGAAGCTTTCTTT. Translation: CASSQKKTGSPNTEAFF.

The sample holds many counts of this clonotype. The genes are TRBV28 and TRBJ1-4; maybe TRBD1 (5 bases). The CDR3 is 15 residues long. Germline CDR1 reads MDHEN; CDR2 reads SYDVKM. V dropped 6 bases and J dropped 0 bases, with 11 bases sitting between them. CDR3 amino acids: CASRSGFATNEKLFF. The CDR3 bases are TGTGCCAGCAGATCAGGGTTTGCAACTAATGAAAAACTGTTTTTT.